The sequence of this TCR beta chain was determined in a study of regulatory T cells in long-lasting Graves disease. This clonotype has at least ten counts. Time point described: newly diagnosed GD, antithyroid drugs for less than 3 months. From RNA extracted from PBMCs, the TCR library was made. In building TCR beta libraries, iRepertoire HTBI primers were used together with Arm-PCR of CDR3 regions. TCRdb called the multiplex PCR reads again in MiXCR, with one record for every CDR3 protein. Of around 330,000 distinct CDR3 sequences listed, more than 15% are singletons. This CDR3 comprises 14 residues. Germline CDR1 is SQVTM and CDR2 is ANQGSEA.

The material was peripheral blood mononuclear cells (PBMCs), obtained at new diagnosis, from a patient treated with antithyroid drugs. The chain uses TRBV29-1 and TRBJ2-1, with D uncertain. The clonotype comes from a female donor with Graves disease. In DNA, the CDR3 is TGCAGTTGTCCCAGCGAAACGCGGATTAATGAGCAGTTCTTC. This codes for CSCPSETRINEQFF.